The T cell receptor beta chain under discussion was sequenced for a study of shared clonotypes between healthy human individuals. Only one count was recorded for this clone. Its antigen is unidentified. Study results and caveats: Incompleteness in sorted-subset sequencing, despite large depth, was shown by rarefaction. It was anticipated that sequencing depth would influence how many clonotypes donors shared. Generation probabilities were higher for clonotypes shared across all four sorted-subset donors than for unshared ones.

Several immunoSEQ 96-well plates shared each subset's DNA, each plate a replicate. Profiled with immunoSEQ multiplex PCR; TCRdb holds only in-frame clones, not every one. The sample carries approximately 1.1 million clones, around three quarters recorded once. CDR1 is MNHEY, CDR2 SVGAGI, per germline. With 4 bases clipped from V and 0 bases from J, the junction kept 6 bases outside the gene matches. CDR3 size: 15 residues. The TCR was taken from a man younger than 30 in good health. Some clones in this sample may be carry-over from other donors' samples. The chain has TRBV6-5 and TRBJ2-7; 7 nucleotides align to TRBD1. Sequenced sample: memory CD4+ T cells from PBMCs. As to subset: CD45RA-negative fraction. CDR3 sequence reads: CASSSDRVRSYEQYF. CDR3 DNA sequence: TGTGCCAGCAGTTCCGACAGGGTCCGCTCCTACGAGCAGTACTTC.